This T cell receptor beta chain was found in a study of blood T cell repertoires in COVID-19. Clones were sequenced by immunoSEQ multiplex PCR, and TCRdb holds only the in-frame ones, with some missing. The table shows about 140,000 clones, with 65% to 90% occurring only once. V lost 5 bases, J lost 0 bases, and 15 bases lay in between. The CDR3 sequence is 16 residues long. Germline assignment: CDR1 MGHRA and CDR2 YSYEKL. The receptor's source is a man in his fifties or sixties with active or convalescent COVID-19. The rearrangement uses TRBV4-1 and TRBJ2-3; weak D call: TRBD2 (5 bases). Material for sequencing was peripheral blood. The CDR3, as DNA: TGCGCCAGCAGCTCACCCGGAGGCCTTAGCACAGATACGCAGTATTTT. Its translation is CASSSPGGLSTDTQYF.